The sequence of this T cell receptor beta chain was determined in a study of CD8+CD57+ T cells in acquired aplastic anemia. On the study more broadly: The study obtained an average of around 3.4 ug of DNA from sorted CD4+ and CD8+ cells. Points from the study as a whole: Controls did not differ significantly from patients in CD8+ Simpson's diversity. Patients had around 30 CD8+ CDR3 sequences in common with controls (the shared set).

Using genomic DNA as the template, TCR beta VDJ and CDR3 profiling was carried out. TCRdb processed the reads anew with MiXCR; each CDR3 protein has one entry. The table shows roughly 150,000 distinct CDR3 sequences, with around 47% occurring only once. This clonotype was seen at least ten times. Its antigen remains unidentified. This CDR3 spans 15 amino acids. Germline CDR1 and CDR2: DFQATT and SNEGSKA (reference sequence). The sequenced patients had an expansion of CD8+CD57+ cells seen by flow cytometry. When blood sampling took place, the patients had received no therapy. This sequence originates from a human donor with aplastic anemia. The sequencing sample was made of sorted CD4+, CD8+, or CD8+CD57+ T cells (not recorded which) from PBMCs. V gene TRBV20-1 combines with J gene TRBJ2-1; 10 bases are a match to TRBD2. CDR3 protein: CIPSRTSGFGNEQFF. The CDR3 DNA reads TGCATTCCATCCCGGACTAGCGGATTTGGCAATGAGCAGTTCTTC.